This T cell receptor beta chain was documented in a study of shared clonotypes between healthy human individuals. The donor cohort consisted entirely of Caucasian adults residing in Nashville, Tennessee. Study-level points and caveats: Few donors restricted represented genetic and exposure-history diversity. Investigators collected only blood, and repertoires in tissues likely differ.

Sequencing was at deep level. Profiling relied on immunoSEQ multiplex PCR, and the TCRdb table lists in-frame clones only, not all of them. The sample lists some 510,000 clones, about four fifths occurring once. As for this clone: What it recognizes is unknown.

The CDR3 contains 14 residues. Looked up from germline, CDR1 is GTSNPN and CDR2 is SVGIG (reference sequence). V lost 3 bases and J 4 bases, leaving 13 bases between the germline ends. The receptor's source is a woman aged 40 to 50 in good health. Some clones in this sample may be carry-over from other donors' samples. This chain joins TRBV30 and TRBJ1-5, with D possibly being TRBD1 (5 bases). Sequencing was performed on PBMCs. The CDR3 region has the DNA TGTGCCTGGAGAGATGGGGCCGGGAATCAGCCCCAGCATTTT. Translating it yields CAWRDGAGNQPQHF.